Below, 5 T cell receptor beta chains from the same sample are listed, as sequenced in a study of blood T cell repertoires in COVID-19. Here immunoSEQ multiplex PCR was the method, and the copy in TCRdb shows in-frame clones only, minus some. This sample has around 130,000 clones, with approximately 81% found just once. The source material was peripheral blood. The receptors originated from a woman in her twenties or thirties who had recovered from COVID-19.

V and J are TRBV7-8 and TRBJ1-2; TRBD1 agrees at 8 bases. CDR3 size: 14 residues. J gave up 3 bases and V 4 bases, and 4 bases lay outside the gene matches. Germline loops: CDR1 SGHVS, CDR2 FQNEAQ. CDR3 loop: CASSWATGDYGYTF. The CDR3 DNA sequence: TGTGCCAGCAGCTGGGCGACAGGGGACTATGGCTACACCTTC.

This chain uses TRBV7-6 with TRBJ1-1; TRBD1 aligns across 7 bases. This CDR3 contains 16 residues. Germline assignment: CDR1 SGHVS and CDR2 FNYEAQ. V was pared by 5 bases and J by 0 bases, with 9 bases of the junction left unmatched. CDR3 DNA sequence: TGTGCCAGCAGCCCCGGGGCAGGGGGGTTGAACACTGAAGCTTTCTTT. It specifies CASSPGAGGLNTEAFF.

The chain combines TRBV5-5 with TRBJ1-2; no reliable D call. The V end lost 5 bases, the J end lost 4 bases, and 12 bases lay between the germline ends. Germline V gives CDR1 SGHKS, CDR2 YYEKEE (reference sequence). This CDR3 has 13 residues. The CDR3 protein is CASRTGFAYGYTF. The DNA of the CDR3 is TGTGCCAGCAGAACGGGGTTCGCCTATGGCTACACCTTC.

This clone has a single count. The chain carries TRBV7-2 and TRBJ1-1; weak D call: TRBD1 (6 bases). V lost 1 base, J lost 4 bases, and 19 bases lay in between. Germline CDR1 is SGHTA and CDR2 is FQGNSA. The CDR3 length is 17 residues. CDR3 loop: CASSLGLGGGFGTEAFF. The CDR3 DNA follows: TGTGCCAGCAGCTTAGGACTAGGGGGGGGGTTCGGCACTGAAGCTTTCTTT.

This chain uses TRBV6-2 or TRBV6-3 with TRBJ1-5, with 7 bases aligning to TRBD1. Germline V lookup: CDR1 MNHEY, CDR2 SVGEGT. With V trimmed by 6 bases and J by 2 bases, 7 bases remained unmatched. The CDR3 loop spans 15 amino acids. This chain's CDR3 is CASSTPGGGNQPQHF. DNA of the CDR3: TGTGCCAGCAGCACTCCAGGGGGTGGCAATCAGCCCCAGCATTTT.